The sequence of this T cell receptor beta chain was determined in a study of blood T cell repertoires in COVID-19. At the level of the study: COVID-19 samples, acute and convalescent, were from the United States, Italy and Spain. From T cells, B-cell-depleted T cells, or PBMCs came the material, which was cDNA or gDNA.

Losses at the gene ends were 0 bases for V and 7 bases for J; bases not matched to a gene: 4. This CDR3 comprises 15 residues. Germline V gene data show CDR1 as SGHDT and CDR2 as YYEEEE. Per the study methods: Reference gene primer amplification gave estimated nucleated cell counts. Clones were read by immunoSEQ multiplex PCR, and TCRdb kept only the in-frame ones, dropping some. The V and J calls and clone size were taken over from that table, and D and trimming were inferred from the DNA. The data hold 70,000 to 90,000 clones, with almost 85% observed a single time. The chain is built from TRBV5-6 and TRBJ1-6; 7 nucleotides match TRBD1. Sample: peripheral blood. The receptor's source is a woman older than 75 with acute or convalescent COVID-19. The CDR3 loop reads CASSLVVRGNSPLHF. In DNA form, the CDR3 reads TGTGCCAGCAGCTTGGTAGTCAGGGGGAATTCACCCCTCCACTTT.